The clone carrying this T cell receptor (beta chain) appeared once. What it recognizes is unknown. The CDR3 contains 16 residues. Trimming cost V 4 bases and J 4 bases; bases outside gene matches: 5. The germline gives CDR1 LGHNA, CDR2 YNFKEQ. The study treated chemo-refractory metastatic non-small-cell lung cancer patients with focal radiation plus ipilimumab CTLA-4 blockade. This record belongs to a study of radiotherapy plus CTLA-4 blockade in lung cancer. On the study more broadly: In 18% of patients, objective responses were seen; roughly 30% had disease control.

Profiling relied on immunoSEQ multiplex PCR, and the TCRdb table lists in-frame clones only, not all of them. The profile shows roughly 93,000 clones, 82% of them singletons. Study outcomes and limitations: Expansion of tumor-derived TCR clones was observed in blood after radiotherapy plus ipilimumab.

Material: peripheral blood, obtained from a patient treated with radiotherapy plus ipilimumab. The rearrangement joins TRBV4-2 to TRBJ2-3, with 13 bases identical to TRBD2. This sequence was found in a human donor with non-small cell lung cancer who had a partial response to radiotherapy plus ipilimumab. CDR3 bases: TGTGCCAGCAGCCCTAGGACTAGCGGGAGCGCAGATACGCAGTATTTT. The encoded protein is CASSPRTSGSADTQYF.